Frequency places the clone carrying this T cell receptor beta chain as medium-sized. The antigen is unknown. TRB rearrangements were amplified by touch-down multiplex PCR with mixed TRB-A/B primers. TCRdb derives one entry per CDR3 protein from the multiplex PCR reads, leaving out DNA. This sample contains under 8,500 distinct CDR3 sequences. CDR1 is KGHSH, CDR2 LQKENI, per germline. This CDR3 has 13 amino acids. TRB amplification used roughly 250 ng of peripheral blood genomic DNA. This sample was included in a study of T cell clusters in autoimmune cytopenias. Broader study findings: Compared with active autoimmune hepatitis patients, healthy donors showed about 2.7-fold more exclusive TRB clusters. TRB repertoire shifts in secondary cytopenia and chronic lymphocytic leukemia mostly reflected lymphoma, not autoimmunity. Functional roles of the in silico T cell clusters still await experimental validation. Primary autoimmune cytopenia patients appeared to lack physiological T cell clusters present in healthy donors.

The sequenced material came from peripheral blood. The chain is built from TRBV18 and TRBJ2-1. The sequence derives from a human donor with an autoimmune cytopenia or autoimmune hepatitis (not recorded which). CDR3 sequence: CASSSSIYNEQFF. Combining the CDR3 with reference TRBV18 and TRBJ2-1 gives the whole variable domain NAGVMQNPRHLVRRRGQEARLRCSPMKGHSHVYWYRQLPEEGLKFMVYLQKENIIDESGMPKERFSAEFPKEGPSILRIQQVVRGDSAAYFCASSSSIYNEQFFGPGTRLTVL.